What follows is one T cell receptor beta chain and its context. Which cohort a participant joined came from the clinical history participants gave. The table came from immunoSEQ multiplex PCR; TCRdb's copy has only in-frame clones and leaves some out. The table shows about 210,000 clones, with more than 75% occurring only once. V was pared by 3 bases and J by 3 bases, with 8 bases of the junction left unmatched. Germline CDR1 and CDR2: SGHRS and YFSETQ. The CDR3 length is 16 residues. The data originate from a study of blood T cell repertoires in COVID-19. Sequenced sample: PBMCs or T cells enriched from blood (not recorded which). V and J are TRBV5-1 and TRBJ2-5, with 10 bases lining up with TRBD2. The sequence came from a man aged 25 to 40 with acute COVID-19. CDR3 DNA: TGCGCCAGCAGCTGGAGTAGCGGGGGGCAAAAAGAGACCCAGTACTTC. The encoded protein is CASSWSSGGQKETQYF.